Given below is one T cell receptor (beta chain) in context. The antigen is undetermined. Deep was the level used in running the assay. This table comes from immunoSEQ multiplex PCR, and its TCRdb copy is limited to in-frame clones, with some not included. The sample lists 950,000 to 1,200,000 clones; 77% were seen once. The sample belongs to a study of shared clonotypes between healthy human individuals. Regarding the study as a whole: Incomplete sequencing of sorted subsets was indicated by rarefaction despite large depth. Some naive CD4 clonotypes, about 5%, turned up in common across a few donors. A reduction in generation probabilities was seen for non-shared clonotypes relative to those shared by all four donors.

This CDR3 is built from 14 residues. The germline V gene has CDR1 MNHEY and CDR2 SMNVEV (reference sequence). With 7 bases removed from V and 1 base from J, the gap between germline ends came to 11 bases. The genes are TRBV27 and TRBJ1-5, with D perhaps TRBD1 (5 bases). The TCR comes from a man aged 18-30 years in good health. Some clones in this sample may be carry-over from other donors' samples. The sequenced material came from memory CD4+ T cells from PBMCs. The subset here: CD45RA-negative fraction. CDR3 sequence: CASKGPGSNQPQHF. CDR3 nucleotide sequence: TGTGCCAGCAAGGGGCCAGGGAGCAATCAGCCCCAGCATTTT.